The T cell receptor (beta chain) described here comes from a study of blood T cell repertoires in COVID-19. Study-wide background: Both acute and convalescent COVID-19 samples were obtained from the United States, Italy and Spain.

In the original workflow: Nucleated cell counts were estimated from reference gene primer amplification. Measured with immunoSEQ multiplex PCR; TCRdb has only the in-frame clones, and not every one. The V and J calls and clone size come from that table; D and trimming were worked out from the DNA. The sample lists about 210,000 clones; 81% were seen once. The sequencing sample was made of PBMCs or T cells enriched from blood (not recorded which). This TCR came from a woman aged 50 to 60 with acute COVID-19.

The CDR3 sequence: CASSPGDGTDTQYF. The DNA for the CDR3 is TGTGCCAGCAGTCCGGGGGACGGCACAGATACGCAGTATTTT. J is TRBJ2-3 and V is TRBV28, with D possibly TRBD2 on 6 matching bases. Germline loops: CDR1 MDHEN, CDR2 SYDVKM. The CDR3 is 14 amino acids. V was shortened by 5 bases and J by 1 base, with 10 bases between the two germline ends.